Listed below are T cell receptor beta chains from one sample, sequenced in a study of shared clonotypes between healthy human individuals. Profiled with immunoSEQ multiplex PCR; TCRdb holds only in-frame clones, not every one. Counted here are hundreds of thousands of clones, approximately 96% occurring once; the ten biggest clones make up 0.095% to 0.13%. Sequenced input: naive CD8+ T cells sorted from blood. The receptors derive from a woman aged 25 to 45 in good health. The CDR3 runs from the conserved cysteine through the conserved F or W. Each record gives: J gene, CDR3 length, D gene, clone size, V gene, CDR3 DNA, CDR3 protein. A D gene is named only where the DNA matches it firmly. Size tells how often a clone was seen (once, few, many) or the class of an expanded clone, and some rows leave it out.

TRBJ1-2,16,TRBD1,-,TRBV30,TGTGCCTGGGTTGGGACAGGGGGCCCCCCCCTCTATGGCTACACCTTC,CAWVGTGGPPLYGYTF
TRBJ2-7,15,TRBD1,-,TRBV7-9,TGTGCCAGCAGTCGAACAGGGGCCAGGGCCTACGAGCAGTACTTC,CASSRTGARAYEQYF
TRBJ2-1,15,TRBD2,-,TRBV27,TGTGCCAGCAGTTTCTCAGCGGGAGCAGCCAATGAGCAGTTCTTC,CASSFSAGAANEQFF
TRBJ1-1,11,-,-,TRBV6-1,TGTGCCAGCAGTTCGACCGGTGAAGCTTTCTTT,CASSSTGEAFF
TRBJ2-7,16,TRBD1,-,TRBV7-9,TGTGCCAGCAGCGAAGCGGACAGGGGTTCCCCCTACGAGCAGTACTTC,CASSEADRGSPYEQYF
TRBJ2-2,19,TRBD2,-,TRBV19,TGTGCCAGTAGTATCAGGGGCCTAGCGGGAGGATGGGACACCGGGGAGCTGTTTTTT,CASSIRGLAGGWDTGELFF
TRBJ1-4,15,TRBD1,-,TRBV4-2,TGTGCCAGCAGCCAACCCGGGACAGACAGTGAAAAACTGTTTTTT,CASSQPGTDSEKLFF
TRBJ1-1,15,-,-,TRBV5-1,TGCGCCAGCAGCCCCTATAGGGGACAGAACACTGAAGCTTTCTTT,CASSPYRGQNTEAFF
TRBJ2-7,14,TRBD2,-,TRBV10-1,TGCGCCAGCTCACCGGGACTACCTTCCTACGAGCAGTACTTC,CASSPGLPSYEQYF
TRBJ2-4,15,TRBD2,-,TRBV6-1,TGTGCCAGCAGGGGACTAGCGGGAGGAGGGGACATTCAGTACTTC,CASRGLAGGGDIQYF
TRBJ2-3,16,TRBD2,-,TRBV27,TGTGCCAGCAGTGACGGGACTAGCGGGATCACAGATACGCAGTATTTT,CASSDGTSGITDTQYF
TRBJ2-7,13,TRBD1,once,TRBV5-1,TGCGCCAGCTCCTGGACAGGGGGCAACGAGCAGTACTTC,CASSWTGGNEQYF
TRBJ1-2,14,-,-,TRBV19,TGTGCCAGTAGTATGGGAACAGCTAACTATGGCTACACCTTC,CASSMGTANYGYTF
TRBJ1-4,17,-,-,TRBV15,TGTGCCACCAGGACTGACAGCACCGTTGCAACTAATGAAAAACTGTTTTTT,CATRTDSTVATNEKLFF
TRBJ2-7,14,-,once,TRBV7-9,TGTGCCAGCAGCTTAGGGACCTACTCCTACGAGCAGTACTTC,CASSLGTYSYEQYF
TRBJ1-1,15,-,-,TRBV5-1,TGCGCCAGCAGCTTGGTTGGGGGTTCGGGCACTGAAGCTTTCTTT,CASSLVGGSGTEAFF
TRBJ1-1,11,TRBD1,-,TRBV28,TGTGCCGGAAGACAGGGCACTGAAGCTTTCTTT,CAGRQGTEAFF
TRBJ2-5,13,-,-,TRBV28,TGTGCCTCCAGAATGGAGTACCAAGAGACCCAGTACTTC,CASRMEYQETQYF
TRBJ2-3,13,TRBD2,-,TRBV11-2,TGTGCCGGCGGGACTAGCGCATCAGATACGCAGTATTTT,CAGGTSASDTQYF
TRBJ2-7,17,TRBD2,-,TRBV9,TGTGCCAGCAGCGAGGGTAGCGGGAGAGAAGTGTACGTGGAGCAGTACTTC,CASSEGSGREVYVEQYF
TRBJ2-3,15,-,-,TRBV9,TGTGCCAGCAGCGTACACCAAGTATACACAGATACGCAGTATTTT,CASSVHQVYTDTQYF
TRBJ1-3,17,-,-,TRBV5-6,TGTGCCAGCAGCTTGGTGTTCGGTGACGGAGCTGGAAACACCATATATTTT,CASSLVFGDGAGNTIYF
TRBJ2-1,16,-,-,TRBV19,TGTGCCAGTAGTATTTCGGGCCCCGGGGACTACAATGAGCAGTTCTTC,CASSISGPGDYNEQFF
TRBJ2-2,14,-,-,TRBV5-6,TGTGCCAGCAGCTTAGGGAGGAACACCGGGGAGCTGTTTTTT,CASSLGRNTGELFF
TRBJ2-6,14,-,-,TRBV9,TGTGCCAGCAGCGAGGGGAATGGGGCCAACGTCCTGACTTTC,CASSEGNGANVLTF
TRBJ2-7,15,-,-,TRBV2,TGTGCCAGCAGCCCCTGGGGGGATAAAGTAGACGAGCAGTACTTC,CASSPWGDKVDEQYF
TRBJ2-1,15,-,-,TRBV5-1,TGCGCCAGCAGGCCCCGGGACACTAGGGTCAATGAGCAGTTCTTC,CASRPRDTRVNEQFF
TRBJ1-1,14,TRBD1,-,TRBV7-6,TGTGCCAGCAGCTTAAAGACAGGGTTAACTGAAGCTTTCTTT,CASSLKTGLTEAFF
TRBJ2-7,18,TRBD2,-,TRBV4-2,TGTGCCAGCAGCCAAGATTTAACTAGCGGGATCCTCTCCTACGAGCAGTACTTC,CASSQDLTSGILSYEQYF
TRBJ1-4,13,-,-,TRBV4-1,TGCGCCAGCAGCCAAGTACTTGATGAAAAACTGTTTTTT,CASSQVLDEKLFF
TRBJ2-7,14,-,-,TRBV19,TGTGCCAGTAAGAGTGAGGGAGTCGCCTACGAGCAGTACTTC,CASKSEGVAYEQYF
TRBJ1-1,19,-,-,TRBV27,TGTGCCAGCAGTCAAGACCCATTTTCAGAACAGGGAGGTATGACTGAAGCTTTCTTT,CASSQDPFSEQGGMTEAFF
TRBJ2-7,13,-,-,TRBV5-6,TGTGCCAGCTCTAAACAGGTCCCCTACGAGCAGTACTTC,CASSKQVPYEQYF
TRBJ2-6,16,-,-,TRBV6-1,TGTGCCAGCAGTGAAGCCGCAGGATCGGGGGCCAACGTCCTGACTTTC,CASSEAAGSGANVLTF
TRBJ2-7,15,-,-,TRBV5-1,TGCGCCAGCACCTTGGATCTCGGGACTGAGGAGTCCCAGTACTTC,CASTLDLGTEESQYF
TRBJ1-4,14,-,-,TRBV28,TGTGCCAGCAGTTTAACGGAGGGCTATGAAAAACTGTTTTTT,CASSLTEGYEKLFF
TRBJ1-5,17,TRBD1,once,TRBV27,TGTGCCAGCAGTTCCCTAGGGGGACAGGGGTGGGATCAGCCCCAGCATTTT,CASSSLGGQGWDQPQHF
TRBJ2-7,14,-,-,TRBV10-3,TGTGCCGCAGGGGTGGGGGGAGACTACTACGAGCAGTACTTC,CAAGVGGDYYEQYF
TRBJ2-2,18,-,-,TRBV29-1,TGCAGCGTCATAGCGGAGCCCAAGAGGGGCGCGAACACCGGGGAGCTGTTTTTT,CSVIAEPKRGANTGELFF
TRBJ2-2,16,-,-,TRBV27,TGTGCCAGCAGTCTGTTGGTCAGGGAGGACACCGGGGAGCTGTTTTTT,CASSLLVREDTGELFF
TRBJ2-7,14,-,-,TRBV6-5,TGTGCCAGCTTCCCCGGGCCCGAAGCCTACGAGCAGTACTTC,CASFPGPEAYEQYF
TRBJ2-3,13,-,-,TRBV5-1,TGCGCCAGCAGCCCAGAAGAAGGGCGGACGCAGTATTTT,CASSPEEGRTQYF
TRBJ1-5,14,-,-,TRBV28,TGTGCCAGCATGGGGTTCAGTCGCAATCAGCCCCAGCATTTT,CASMGFSRNQPQHF
TRBJ2-1,17,TRBD2,-,TRBV7-6,TGTGCCAGCAGCGTAACTAGCGGGGGTGCGTCCTACAATGAGCAGTTCTTC,CASSVTSGGASYNEQFF
TRBJ2-3,20,TRBD2,-,TRBV4-2,TGTGCCAGCAGCGAAAAAGGACTAGCGGGAGGGTCTGCTAGCACAGATACGCAGTATTTT,CASSEKGLAGGSASTDTQYF
TRBJ1-5,14,TRBD1,-,TRBV19,TGTGCCAGTAGGGTGGGACAGGATGATCAGCCCCAGCATTTT,CASRVGQDDQPQHF
TRBJ2-7,13,-,-,TRBV7-9,TGTGCCAGCAGCTTAGATCTTGTCTACGAGCAGTACTTC,CASSLDLVYEQYF
TRBJ2-1,16,TRBD2,-,TRBV2,TGTGCCAGCAGTGAAATGGTGCCTAGCGGCTACAATGAGCAGTTCTTC,CASSEMVPSGYNEQFF
TRBJ1-2,17,-,once,TRBV4-1,TGCGCCAGCAGCCAAGACCCCGGGACCGGAGCCTTCTATGGCTACACCTTC,CASSQDPGTGAFYGYTF
TRBJ2-1,15,TRBD2,-,TRBV19,TGTGCCAGTAGTATGTGGTGGGAGGGCCTCACTGAGCAGTTCTTC,CASSMWWEGLTEQFF
TRBJ2-3,14,-,once,TRBV6-1,TGTGCCAGTCGGGACCCATGGGGCCCAGATACGCAGTATTTT,CASRDPWGPDTQYF
TRBJ1-2,16,TRBD1,-,TRBV7-9,TGTGCCAGCAGCAGGACAGGGCCTTCGGAGGTCTATGGCTACACCTTC,CASSRTGPSEVYGYTF
TRBJ2-1,14,TRBD2,-,TRBV2,TGTGCCAGCAGCCCGTCGGGACTAACCAATGAGCAGTTCTTC,CASSPSGLTNEQFF
TRBJ2-1,14,TRBD2,-,TRBV27,TGTGCCAGCAGTTTCGGGACTAGCCTCGGTGAGCAGTTCTTC,CASSFGTSLGEQFF
TRBJ1-3,15,-,-,TRBV5-4,TGTGCCAGCAGCTTGGCGGGGGTATTCTCAAACACCATATATTTT,CASSLAGVFSNTIYF
TRBJ2-5,15,-,-,TRBV5-4,TGTGCCACCCTGAAGTGGGGCAGGGCTGTGGAGACCCAGTACTTC,CATLKWGRAVETQYF
TRBJ1-1,17,TRBD1,-,TRBV4-1,TGCGCCAGCAGCCGTATAGCGAACCGGGACAGAAACACTGAAGCTTTCTTT,CASSRIANRDRNTEAFF
TRBJ2-7,13,-,-,TRBV19,TGTGCCAGTAGTGCTAGCTTAGCCTACGAGCAGTACTTC,CASSASLAYEQYF
TRBJ2-3,14,-,-,TRBV28,TGTGCCAGCAGTCCAAGGACTAACACAGATACGCAGTATTTT,CASSPRTNTDTQYF
TRBJ1-1,17,TRBD1,-,TRBV10-3,TGTGCCATCAGTGGACCCGGGACAGGAACGCCGAACACTGAAGCTTTCTTT,CAISGPGTGTPNTEAFF